This is a list of T cell receptor beta chains from one sample in a study of shared clonotypes between healthy human individuals. The repertoire was sequenced with immunoSEQ multiplex PCR; TCRdb's copy has only in-frame clones and lacks some. The repertoire holds 850,000 to 1,200,000 clones, with more than 65% as singletons. The sample taken for sequencing was memory CD4+ T cells sorted from blood. The receptor source for this set is a man in his late teens or twenties in good health. The CDR3 runs from the conserved cysteine through the conserved F or W. Fields, in order: J gene, V gene, clone size, D gene, CDR3 length, CDR3 protein, CDR3 DNA. The D gene is left open where the match is weak. A row's size may be missing; if present it is once, few, many or a size class.

TRBJ1-6	TRBV19	-	TRBD1	18	CASTITGAIGGVGSPLHF	TGTGCCAGTACCATCACAGGGGCCATCGGGGGCGTCGGTTCACCCCTCCACTTT
TRBJ2-3	TRBV4-3	few	TRBD2	17	CASSQGTLAGYTDTQYF	TGCGCCAGCAGCCAGGGGACCCTAGCGGGATACACAGATACGCAGTATTTT
TRBJ2-1	TRBV6-5	-	-	16	CASSYGTSSAYNEQFF	TGTGCCAGCAGTTACGGTACTAGCTCTGCCTACAATGAGCAGTTCTTC
TRBJ2-2	TRBV12-5	once	TRBD2	14	CATVSGSNTGELFF	TGTGCTACCGTTAGCGGGTCGAACACCGGGGAGCTGTTTTTT
TRBJ1-6	TRBV5-1	-	-	14	CASSPRDGDSPLHF	TGCGCCAGCAGCCCCCGGGACGGGGATTCACCCCTCCACTTT
TRBJ2-2	TRBV4-2	-	-	14	CASSQDLRRGELFF	TGTGCCAGCAGCCAAGATTTACGGCGCGGGGAGCTGTTTTTT
TRBJ2-6	TRBV30	-	-	12	CAWTSGANVLTF	TGTGCCTGGACATCTGGGGCCAACGTCCTGACTTTC
TRBJ2-7	TRBV5-4	-	TRBD1	15	CASSSYTGGAYEQYF	TGTGCCAGCAGCTCGTATACAGGGGGAGCCTACGAGCAGTACTTC
TRBJ2-2	TRBV2	-	-	16	CASRLGAGGNTGELFF	TGTGCCAGCCGACTCGGTGCCGGAGGGAACACCGGGGAGCTGTTTTTT
TRBJ2-7	TRBV12-5	-	-	16	CASGPDLPPYSYEQYF	TGTGCTAGTGGTCCCGATCTACCCCCTTACTCCTACGAGCAGTACTTC
TRBJ2-2	TRBV28	-	-	14	CASGRTANTGELFF	TGTGCCAGCGGCCGGACGGCGAACACCGGGGAGCTGTTTTTT
TRBJ1-3	TRBV28	-	-	15	CASSLSRGTGNTIYF	TGTGCCAGCAGTTTATCCCGAGGAACTGGAAACACCATATATTTT
TRBJ1-2	TRBV19	-	TRBD1	12	CASSARTGGYTF	TGTGCCAGTAGTGCTCGGACAGGTGGCTACACCTTC
TRBJ2-2	TRBV5-4	-	-	16	CASSPEGGHSTGELFF	TGTGCCAGCAGCCCCGAAGGAGGACACAGCACCGGGGAGCTGTTTTTT
TRBJ1-6	TRBV28	-	TRBD1	17	CASSKTPWGTDNSPLHF	TGTGCCAGCAGTAAAACGCCGTGGGGGACAGATAATTCACCCCTCCACTTT
TRBJ2-3	TRBV30	many	-	12	CAWSGQSDTQYF	TGTGCCTGGAGTGGGCAGTCAGATACGCAGTATTTT
TRBJ1-2	TRBV10-3	-	-	14	CAISDFDEKGGYTF	TGTGCCATCAGTGATTTCGACGAAAAAGGAGGCTACACCTTC
TRBJ1-5	TRBV2	few	-	13	CASSGTEGGPQHF	TGTGCCAGCAGTGGGACCGAGGGTGGGCCCCAGCATTTT
TRBJ1-3	TRBV19	-	-	15	CASSISDSSGNTIYF	TGTGCCAGTAGTATCTCGGACAGCTCTGGAAACACCATATATTTT
TRBJ2-7	TRBV6-1	-	-	16	CASSEARGASRREQYF	TGTGCCAGCAGTGAAGCCCGGGGCGCCTCTAGGCGAGAGCAGTACTTC
TRBJ1-5	TRBV27	-	-	13	CASSFSRAQPQHF	TGTGCCAGCAGTTTCAGCAGGGCCCAGCCCCAGCATTTT
TRBJ1-1	TRBV21-1	-	-	23	CASSRQKRDRWAVRHDPDTEAFF	TGTGCCAGCAGCCGCCAAAAGAGGGACAGGTGGGCTGTGCGCCACGATCCTGACACTGAAGCTTTCTTT
TRBJ2-2	TRBV18	-	-	15	CASSPGAPRDGELFF	TGTGCCAGCTCACCGGGGGCCCCTAGAGACGGGGAGCTGTTTTTT
TRBJ2-7	TRBV4-1	-	TRBD2	17	CASSQERGGGLPYEQYF	TGCGCCAGCAGCCAAGAGAGAGGCGGGGGGCTCCCCTACGAGCAGTACTTC
TRBJ2-2	TRBV5-1	-	-	17	CASSLAPTVVNTGELFF	TGCGCCAGCAGCTTGGCCCCGACAGTCGTCAACACCGGGGAGCTGTTTTTT
TRBJ1-3	TRBV6-6	-	-	15	CASSYQGQTRNTIYF	TGTGCCAGCAGTTACCAAGGACAGACGAGAAACACCATATATTTT